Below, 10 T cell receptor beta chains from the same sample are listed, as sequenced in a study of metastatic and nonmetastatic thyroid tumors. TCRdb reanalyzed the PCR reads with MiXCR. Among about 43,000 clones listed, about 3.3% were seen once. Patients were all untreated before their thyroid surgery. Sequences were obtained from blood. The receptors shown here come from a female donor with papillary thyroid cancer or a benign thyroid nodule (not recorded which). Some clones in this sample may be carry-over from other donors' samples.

CDR3 bases: TGTGCCAGCAGCTTAGTGGGGACAGACGAAAAACTGTTTTTT. Translated: CASSLVGTDEKLFF. This chain connects TRBV7-9 to TRBJ1-4; 7 positions agree with TRBD1. CDR3 size: 14 residues. CDR1 and CDR2 from the germline V gene are SEHNR and FQNEAQ (reference sequence). Trimming cost V 1 base and J 8 bases; bases outside gene matches: 4.

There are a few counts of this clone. DNA of the CDR3: TGTGCCAGCAGCTCCGACTCGGAGCCCCTCAATGAGCAGTTCTTC. It specifies CASSSDSEPLNEQFF. The V and J genes are TRBV7-2 and TRBJ2-1; the D is unclear. The CDR3 has 15 residues. V shed 4 bases and J shed 6 bases, with 16 bases lying between them. Per germline, CDR1 SGHTA and CDR2 FQGNSA.

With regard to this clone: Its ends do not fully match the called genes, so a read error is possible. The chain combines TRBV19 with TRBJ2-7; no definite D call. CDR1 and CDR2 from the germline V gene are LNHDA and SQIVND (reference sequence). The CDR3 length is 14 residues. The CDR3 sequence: CAGSTRQTSYERYF. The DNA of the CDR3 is TGTGCCGGTAGTACCCGACAAACCTCCTACGAGCGGTACTTC.

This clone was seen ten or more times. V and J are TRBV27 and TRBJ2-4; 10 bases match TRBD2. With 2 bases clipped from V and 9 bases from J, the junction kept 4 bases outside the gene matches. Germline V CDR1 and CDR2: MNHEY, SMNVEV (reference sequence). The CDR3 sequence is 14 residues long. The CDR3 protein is CASSLLAGVSIQYF. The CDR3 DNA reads TGTGCCAGCAGTTTACTAGCGGGAGTCAGCATTCAGTACTTC.

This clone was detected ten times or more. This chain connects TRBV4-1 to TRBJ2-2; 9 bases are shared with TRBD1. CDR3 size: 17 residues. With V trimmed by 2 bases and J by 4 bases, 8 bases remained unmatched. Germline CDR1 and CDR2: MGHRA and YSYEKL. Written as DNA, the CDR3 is TGCGCCAGCAGCCAACTTACAGGGGGCTTTGGCACCGGGGAGCTGTTTTTT. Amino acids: CASSQLTGGFGTGELFF.

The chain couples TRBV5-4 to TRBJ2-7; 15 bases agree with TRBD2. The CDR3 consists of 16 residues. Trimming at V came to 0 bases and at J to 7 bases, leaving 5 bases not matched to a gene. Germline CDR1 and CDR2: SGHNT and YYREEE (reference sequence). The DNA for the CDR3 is TGTGCCAGCAGCTTGGGAGGGACTAGCGGGGGGCTGGAGCAGTACTTC. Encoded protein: CASSLGGTSGGLEQYF.

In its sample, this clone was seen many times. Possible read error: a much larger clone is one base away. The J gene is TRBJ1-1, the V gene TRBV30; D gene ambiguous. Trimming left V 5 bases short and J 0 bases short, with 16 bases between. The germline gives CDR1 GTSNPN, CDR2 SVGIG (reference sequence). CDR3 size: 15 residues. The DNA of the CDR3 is TGTGCCTGGGGTAGCTGGGGAGGAGTGAACACTGAAGCTTTCTTT. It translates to CAWGSWGGVNTEAFF.

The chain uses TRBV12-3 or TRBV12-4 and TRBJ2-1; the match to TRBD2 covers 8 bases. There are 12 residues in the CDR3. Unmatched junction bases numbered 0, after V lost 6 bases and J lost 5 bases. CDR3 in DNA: TGTGCCAGCAGGACTAGCGACAATGAGCAGTTCTTC. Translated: CASRTSDNEQFF.

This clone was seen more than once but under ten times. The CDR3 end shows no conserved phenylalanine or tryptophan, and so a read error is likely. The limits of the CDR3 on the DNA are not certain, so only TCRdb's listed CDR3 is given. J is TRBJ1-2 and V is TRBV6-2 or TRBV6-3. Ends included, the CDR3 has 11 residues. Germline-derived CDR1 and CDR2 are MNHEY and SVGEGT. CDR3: CASMATGGYNL.

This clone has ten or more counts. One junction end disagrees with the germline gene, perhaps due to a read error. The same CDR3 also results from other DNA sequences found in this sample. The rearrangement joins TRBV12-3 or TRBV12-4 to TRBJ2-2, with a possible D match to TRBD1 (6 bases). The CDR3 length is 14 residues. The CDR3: CASSSGQNTGELFF. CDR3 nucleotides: TGTGCTAGCAGTTCGGGACAGAACACCGGGGAGCTGTTTTTT.